The clone carrying this TCR beta chain was seen more than once but under ten times. Its target is unknown. TCRdb keeps only in-frame clones here, not all; method: immunoSEQ multiplex PCR. In the table there are approximately 420,000 clones, more than 75% of which are singletons. This specimen belongs to a study of Ad26.COV2.S vaccination and SARS-CoV-2 variants. Looking at the study overall: Ad26.COV2.S given intramuscularly, once or twice 56 days apart. Overall study results and limits: The placebo group had lower spike-specific TCR breadth than the vaccine recipients did.

The sample's treatment: around 19 received Ad26.COV2.S at low or high dose, single or two shots; several received placebo; per-sample allocation not given. Sampling happened 63 days after the first vaccine or placebo injection. Donation was by an adult aged 18-55 years who was in Boston. In the vaccine, an Ad26 vector expressed the SARS-CoV-2 spike of the Wuhan strain. V gave up 5 bases and J gave up 4 bases; unmatched junction bases: 10. The V gene's germline CDR1 is SEHNR and CDR2 FQNEAQ (reference sequence). The CDR3 sequence is 15 residues long. This receptor was obtained from a person between 18 and 65 years old who received the Ad26.COV2.S COVID-19 vaccine or a placebo. The source material was peripheral blood, sampled in a trial of Ad26.COV2.S vaccine versus placebo. V and J are TRBV7-9 and TRBJ2-7; 8 positions match TRBD1. CDR3 nucleotides: TGTGCCAGCAGCATACGGACAGGGACACTATACGAGCAGTACTTC. Translation: CASSIRTGTLYEQYF.